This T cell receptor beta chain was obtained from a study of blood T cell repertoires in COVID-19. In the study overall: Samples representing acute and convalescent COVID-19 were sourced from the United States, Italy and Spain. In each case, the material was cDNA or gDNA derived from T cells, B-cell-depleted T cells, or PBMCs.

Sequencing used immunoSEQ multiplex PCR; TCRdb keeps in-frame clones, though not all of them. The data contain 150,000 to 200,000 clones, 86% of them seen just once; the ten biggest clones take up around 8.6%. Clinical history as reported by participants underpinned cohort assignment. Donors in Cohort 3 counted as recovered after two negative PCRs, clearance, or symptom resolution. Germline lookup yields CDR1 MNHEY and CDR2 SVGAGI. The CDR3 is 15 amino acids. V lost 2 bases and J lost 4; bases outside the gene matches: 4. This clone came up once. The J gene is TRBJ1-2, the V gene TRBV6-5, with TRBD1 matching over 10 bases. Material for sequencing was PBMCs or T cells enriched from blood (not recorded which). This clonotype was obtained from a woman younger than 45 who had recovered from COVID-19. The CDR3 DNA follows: TGTGCCAGCAGTTACCGGGACAGGGGCAGCTATGGCTACACCTTC. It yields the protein CASSYRDRGSYGYTF.